The TCR beta chain under discussion was sequenced for a study of control samples from healthy donors and cancer patients. The germline V gene encodes CDR1 LNHDA and CDR2 SQIVND (reference sequence). The CDR3 runs to 16 residues. Trimming cost V 2 bases and J 3 bases, with 16 bases left between them. Repertoires were generated with immunoSEQ multiplex PCR, while TCRdb's copy carries only in-frame clones and drops some. The sample lists approximately 100,000 clones; 85% were seen once. Sequencing was done on a sample of blood. This TCR was sampled from a woman aged 40-49 years in good health. The chain joins TRBV19 to TRBJ1-2, with D maybe TRBD1 (5 bases). The CDR3 is CASSITTSGTYYGYTF. CDR3 sequence (DNA): TGTGCCAGTAGTATAACCACCTCAGGGACCTACTATGGCTACACCTTC.